The entry below gives a single TCR beta chain sequence along with its context. This entry is derived from a study of blood T cell repertoires in COVID-19. Study-level background: Italy, Spain and the United States were the sources of the convalescent and acute COVID-19 samples.

In the study's own analysis: Amplification with reference gene primers provided the estimates of nucleated cell counts. Profiling relied on immunoSEQ multiplex PCR, and the TCRdb table lists in-frame clones only, not all of them. D and trimming were read from the DNA, whereas the V and J calls and clone size are those reported in that table. The sample holds under 250,000 clones; about 92% are singletons and the top ten take 0.95% to 1.5%. Per germline, CDR1 MDHEN and CDR2 SYDVKM. The trim removed 3 bases at V and 7 bases at J, leaving 12 bases unmatched. The CDR3 covers 17 residues. The sample taken for sequencing was peripheral blood. The TCR originated in a man younger than 40 with acute or convalescent COVID-19. The V and J genes are TRBV28 and TRBJ2-7; 13 bases agree with TRBD2. This chain's CDR3 is CASSLFKLAGGPREQYF. CDR3 nucleotides: TGTGCCAGCAGTTTGTTCAAACTAGCGGGAGGGCCGAGAGAGCAGTACTTC.